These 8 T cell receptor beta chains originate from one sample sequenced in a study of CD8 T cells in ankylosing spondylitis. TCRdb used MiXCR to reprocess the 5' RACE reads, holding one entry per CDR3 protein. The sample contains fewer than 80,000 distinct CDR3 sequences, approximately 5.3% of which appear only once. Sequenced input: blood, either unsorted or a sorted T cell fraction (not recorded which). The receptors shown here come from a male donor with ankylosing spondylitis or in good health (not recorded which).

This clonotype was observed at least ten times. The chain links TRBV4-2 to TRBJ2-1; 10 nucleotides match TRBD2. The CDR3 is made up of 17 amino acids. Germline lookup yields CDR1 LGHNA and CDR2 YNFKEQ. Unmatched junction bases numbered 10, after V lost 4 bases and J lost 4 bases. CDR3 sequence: CASSLVASGGQYNEQFF. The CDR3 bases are TGTGCCAGCAGCCTGGTCGCTAGCGGGGGCCAATACAATGAGCAGTTCTTC.

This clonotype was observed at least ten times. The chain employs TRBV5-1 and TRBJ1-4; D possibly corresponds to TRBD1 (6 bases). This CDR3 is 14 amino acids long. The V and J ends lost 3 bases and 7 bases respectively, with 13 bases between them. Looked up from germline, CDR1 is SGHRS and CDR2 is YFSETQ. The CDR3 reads CASSSWTASEKLFF. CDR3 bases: TGCGCCAGCAGCTCGTGGACAGCGTCTGAAAAACTGTTTTTT. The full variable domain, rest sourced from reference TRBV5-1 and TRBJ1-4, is KAGVTQTPRYLIKTRGQQVTLSCSPISGHRSVSWYQQTPGQGLQFLFEYFSETQRNKGNFPGRFSGRQFSNSRSEMNVSTLELGDSALYLCASSSWTASEKLFFGSGTQLSVL.

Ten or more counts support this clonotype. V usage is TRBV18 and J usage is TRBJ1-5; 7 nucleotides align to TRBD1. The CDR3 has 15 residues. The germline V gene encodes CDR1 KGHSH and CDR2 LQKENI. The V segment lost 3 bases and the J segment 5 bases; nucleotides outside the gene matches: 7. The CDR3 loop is CASSPRQGNDQPQHF. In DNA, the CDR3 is TGTGCCAGCTCACCTCGACAGGGTAATGATCAGCCCCAGCATTTT.

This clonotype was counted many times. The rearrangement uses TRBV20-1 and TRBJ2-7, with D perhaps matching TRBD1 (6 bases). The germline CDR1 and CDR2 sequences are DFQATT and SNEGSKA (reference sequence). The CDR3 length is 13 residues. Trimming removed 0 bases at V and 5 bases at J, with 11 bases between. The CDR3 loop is CSARDRNRDEQYF. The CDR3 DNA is TGCAGTGCTAGAGATAGAAACAGGGACGAGCAGTACTTC.

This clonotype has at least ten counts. CDR3 loop: CASSEALLQDSYGYTF. The CDR3 DNA is TGTGCCAGCAGTGAAGCGCTTCTTCAGGACAGCTATGGCTACACCTTC. The chain has TRBV2 and TRBJ1-2; D is possibly TRBD1 (6 bases). This CDR3 comprises 16 residues. CDR1 SNHLY and CDR2 FYNNEI come from the germline V gene. V was shortened by 0 bases and J by 4 bases, with 15 bases between the two germline ends. The full variable domain, completed using reference TRBV2 and TRBJ1-2, is EPEVTQTPSHQVTQMGQEVILRCVPISNHLYFYWYRQILGQKVEFLVSFYNNEISEKSEIFDDQFSVERPDGSNFTLKIRSTKLEDSAMYFCASSEALLQDSYGYTFGSGTRLTVV.

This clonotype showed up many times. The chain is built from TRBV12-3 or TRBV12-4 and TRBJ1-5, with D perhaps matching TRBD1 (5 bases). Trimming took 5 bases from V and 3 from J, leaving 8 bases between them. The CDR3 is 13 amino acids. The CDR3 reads CASSTGDNQPQHF. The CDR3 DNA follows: TGTGCCAGCAGTACAGGCGACAATCAGCCCCAGCATTTT.

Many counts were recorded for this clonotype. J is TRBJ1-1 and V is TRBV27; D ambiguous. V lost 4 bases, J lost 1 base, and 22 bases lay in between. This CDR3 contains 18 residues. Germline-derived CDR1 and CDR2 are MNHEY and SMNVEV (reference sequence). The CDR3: CASSYTRWGTPPNTEAFF. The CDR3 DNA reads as TGTGCCAGCAGTTATACCCGGTGGGGAACCCCACCGAACACTGAAGCTTTCTTT.

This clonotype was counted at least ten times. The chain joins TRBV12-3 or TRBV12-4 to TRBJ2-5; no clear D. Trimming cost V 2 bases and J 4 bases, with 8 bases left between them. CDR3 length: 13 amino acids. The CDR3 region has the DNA TGTGCCAGCAGTTTATCCGGCGGAGAGACCCAGTACTTC. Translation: CASSLSGGETQYF.